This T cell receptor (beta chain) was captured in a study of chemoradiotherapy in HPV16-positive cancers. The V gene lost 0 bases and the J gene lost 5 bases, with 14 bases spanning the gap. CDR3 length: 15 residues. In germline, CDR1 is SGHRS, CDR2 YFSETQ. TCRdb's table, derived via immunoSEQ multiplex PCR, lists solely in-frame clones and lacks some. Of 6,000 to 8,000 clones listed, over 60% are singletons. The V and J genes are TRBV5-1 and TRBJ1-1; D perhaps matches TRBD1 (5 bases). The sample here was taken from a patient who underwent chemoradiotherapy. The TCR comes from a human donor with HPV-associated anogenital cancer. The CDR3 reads CASSLAQGGGTEAFF. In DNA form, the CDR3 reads TGCGCCAGCAGCTTGGCCCAGGGAGGTGGTACTGAAGCTTTCTTT.